This T cell receptor (beta chain) was sequenced during a study of cytomegalovirus exposure and HLA in healthy donors. On the study more broadly: Earlier, 95 million to 130 million unique TCR beta sequences were recovered from some 200 million T cells by an analysis. Study-wide results and caveats: In a later analysis, about 17,000 TCR beta sequences were associated with HLA alleles at 0.05 false discovery rate. A prior analysis recorded that most TCR beta V segments were productive about 87% or about 30% of the time. TCR beta V- and J-gene trimming was later associated with a missense DCLRE1C variant.

13 Jbeta primers and 60 Vbeta primers were used for the PCR. Profiled with immunoSEQ multiplex PCR; TCRdb holds only in-frame clones, not every one. The table has a few hundred thousand clones, approximately 80% seen once. Germline assignment: CDR1 MNHNS and CDR2 SASEGT. V lost 7 bases and J lost 6, with 12 bases in between. The CDR3 length is 13 residues. In the case of this clone: Antigen unknown.

The chain is built from TRBV6-1 and TRBJ1-4; D not certain. The specimen sequenced was PBMCs. This receptor was obtained from a middle-aged man in good health and CMV-seronegative. The CDR3 spells CASTRLEDEKLFF. CDR3 DNA: TGTGCCAGCACCCGGTTGGAGGATGAAAAACTGTTTTTT.